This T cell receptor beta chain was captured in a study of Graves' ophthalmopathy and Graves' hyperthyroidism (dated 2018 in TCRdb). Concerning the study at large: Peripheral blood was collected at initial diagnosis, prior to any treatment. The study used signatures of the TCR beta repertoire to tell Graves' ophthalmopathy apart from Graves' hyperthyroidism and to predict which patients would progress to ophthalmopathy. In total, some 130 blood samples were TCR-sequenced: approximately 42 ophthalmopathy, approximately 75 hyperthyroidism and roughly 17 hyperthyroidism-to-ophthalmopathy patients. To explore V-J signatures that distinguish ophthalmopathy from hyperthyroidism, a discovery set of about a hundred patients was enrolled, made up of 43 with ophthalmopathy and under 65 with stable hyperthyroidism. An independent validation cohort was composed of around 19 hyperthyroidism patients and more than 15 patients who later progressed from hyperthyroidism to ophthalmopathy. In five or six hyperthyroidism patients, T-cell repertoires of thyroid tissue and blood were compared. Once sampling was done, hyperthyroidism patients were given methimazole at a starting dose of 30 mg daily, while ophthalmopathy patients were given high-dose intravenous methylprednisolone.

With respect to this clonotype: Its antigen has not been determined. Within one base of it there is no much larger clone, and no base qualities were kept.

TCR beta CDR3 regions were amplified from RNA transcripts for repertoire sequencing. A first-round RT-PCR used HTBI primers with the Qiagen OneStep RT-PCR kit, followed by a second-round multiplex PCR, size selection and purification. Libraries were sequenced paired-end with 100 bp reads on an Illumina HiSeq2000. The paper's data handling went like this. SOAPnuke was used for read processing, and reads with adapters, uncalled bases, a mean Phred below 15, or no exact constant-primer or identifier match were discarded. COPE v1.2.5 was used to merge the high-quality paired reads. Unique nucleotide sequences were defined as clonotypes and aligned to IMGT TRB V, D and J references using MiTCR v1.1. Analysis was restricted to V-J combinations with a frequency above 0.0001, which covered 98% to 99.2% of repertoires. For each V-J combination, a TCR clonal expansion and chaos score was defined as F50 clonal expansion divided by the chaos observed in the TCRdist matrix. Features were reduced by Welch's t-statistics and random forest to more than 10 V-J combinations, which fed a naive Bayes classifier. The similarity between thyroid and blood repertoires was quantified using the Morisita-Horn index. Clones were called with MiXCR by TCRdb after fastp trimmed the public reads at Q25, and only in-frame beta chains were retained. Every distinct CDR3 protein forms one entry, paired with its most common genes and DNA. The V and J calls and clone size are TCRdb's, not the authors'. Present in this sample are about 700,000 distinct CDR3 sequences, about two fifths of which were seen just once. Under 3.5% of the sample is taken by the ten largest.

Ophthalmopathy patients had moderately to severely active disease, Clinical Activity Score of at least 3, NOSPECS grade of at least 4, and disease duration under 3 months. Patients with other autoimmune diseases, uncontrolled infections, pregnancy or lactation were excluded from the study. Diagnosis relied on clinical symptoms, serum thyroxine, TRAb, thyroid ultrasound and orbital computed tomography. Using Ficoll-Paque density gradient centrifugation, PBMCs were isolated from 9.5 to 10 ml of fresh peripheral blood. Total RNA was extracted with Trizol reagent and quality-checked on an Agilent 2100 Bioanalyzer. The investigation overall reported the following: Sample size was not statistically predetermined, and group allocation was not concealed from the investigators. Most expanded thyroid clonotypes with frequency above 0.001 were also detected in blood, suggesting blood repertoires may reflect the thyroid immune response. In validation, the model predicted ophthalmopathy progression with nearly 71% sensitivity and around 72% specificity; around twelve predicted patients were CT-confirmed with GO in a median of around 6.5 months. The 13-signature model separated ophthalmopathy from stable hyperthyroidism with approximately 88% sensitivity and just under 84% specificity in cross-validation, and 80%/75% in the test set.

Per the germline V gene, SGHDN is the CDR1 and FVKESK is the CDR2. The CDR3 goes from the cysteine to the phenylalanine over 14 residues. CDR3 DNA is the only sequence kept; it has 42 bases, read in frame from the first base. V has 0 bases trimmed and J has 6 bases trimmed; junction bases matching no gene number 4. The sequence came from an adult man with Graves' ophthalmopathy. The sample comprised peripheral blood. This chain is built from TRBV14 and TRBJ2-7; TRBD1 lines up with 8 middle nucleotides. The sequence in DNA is TGTGCCAGCAGCCAAGATCCAGGGGGCGGCGAGCAGTACTTC. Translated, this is CASSQDPGGGEQYF.